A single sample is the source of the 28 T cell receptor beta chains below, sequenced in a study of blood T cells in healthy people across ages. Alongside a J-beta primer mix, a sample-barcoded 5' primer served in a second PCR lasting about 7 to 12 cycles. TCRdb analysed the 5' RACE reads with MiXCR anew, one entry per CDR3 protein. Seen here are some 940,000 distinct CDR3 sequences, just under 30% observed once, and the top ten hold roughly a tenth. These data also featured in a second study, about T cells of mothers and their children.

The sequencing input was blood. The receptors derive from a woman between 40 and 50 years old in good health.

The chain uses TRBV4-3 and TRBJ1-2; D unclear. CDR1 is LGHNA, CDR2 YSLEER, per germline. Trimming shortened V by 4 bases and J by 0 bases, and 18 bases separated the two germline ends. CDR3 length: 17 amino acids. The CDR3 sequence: CASSPYYSGQANYGYTF. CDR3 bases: TGCGCCAGCAGCCCTTACTATTCGGGTCAAGCTAACTATGGCTACACCTTC.

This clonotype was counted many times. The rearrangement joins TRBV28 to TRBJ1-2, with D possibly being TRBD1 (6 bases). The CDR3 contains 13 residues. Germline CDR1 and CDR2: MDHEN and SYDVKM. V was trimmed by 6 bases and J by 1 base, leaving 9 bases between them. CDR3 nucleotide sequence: TGTGCCAGCAGCTCGGACAGTAACTATGGCTACACCTTC. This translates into CASSSDSNYGYTF.

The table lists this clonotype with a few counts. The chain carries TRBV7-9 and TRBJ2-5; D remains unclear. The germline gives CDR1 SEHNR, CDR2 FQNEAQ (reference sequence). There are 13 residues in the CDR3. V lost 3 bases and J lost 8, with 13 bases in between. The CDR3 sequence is CASSFSDVGTQYF. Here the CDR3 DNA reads TGTGCCAGCAGCTTTAGTGACGTGGGAACCCAGTACTTC.

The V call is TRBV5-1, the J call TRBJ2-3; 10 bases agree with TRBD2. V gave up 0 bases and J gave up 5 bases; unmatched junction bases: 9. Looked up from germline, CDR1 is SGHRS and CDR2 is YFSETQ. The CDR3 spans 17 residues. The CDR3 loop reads CASSLELAGAAGDTQYF. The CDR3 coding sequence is TGCGCCAGCAGCTTGGAGCTAGCGGGGGCCGCAGGAGATACGCAGTATTTT.

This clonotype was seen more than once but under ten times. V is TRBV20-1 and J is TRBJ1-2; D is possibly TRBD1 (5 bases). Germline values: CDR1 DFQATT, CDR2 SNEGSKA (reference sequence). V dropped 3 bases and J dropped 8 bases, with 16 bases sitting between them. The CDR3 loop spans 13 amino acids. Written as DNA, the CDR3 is TGCAGTGCTAGGGTACAGGTCGATTTCGGCTACACCTTC. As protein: CSARVQVDFGYTF.

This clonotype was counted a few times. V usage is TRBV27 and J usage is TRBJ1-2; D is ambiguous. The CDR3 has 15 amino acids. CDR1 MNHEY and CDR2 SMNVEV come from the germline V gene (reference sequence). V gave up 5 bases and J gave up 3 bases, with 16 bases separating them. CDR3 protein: CASSRHLRTDYGYTF. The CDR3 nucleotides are TGTGCCAGCAGTCGCCATCTCCGGACGGACTATGGCTACACCTTC.

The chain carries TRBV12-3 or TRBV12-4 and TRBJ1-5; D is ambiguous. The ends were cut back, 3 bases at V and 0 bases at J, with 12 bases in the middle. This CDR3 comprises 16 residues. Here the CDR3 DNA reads TGTGCCAGCAGTTTCGGGCCCGGGTTTAGCAATCAGCCCCAGCATTTT. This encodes CASSFGPGFSNQPQHF.

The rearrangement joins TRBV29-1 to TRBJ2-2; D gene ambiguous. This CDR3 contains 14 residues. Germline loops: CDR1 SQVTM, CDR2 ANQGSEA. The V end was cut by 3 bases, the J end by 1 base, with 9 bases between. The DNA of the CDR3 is TGCAGCGTTGACGGGCACCAGAACACCGGGGAGCTGTTTTTT. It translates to CSVDGHQNTGELFF.

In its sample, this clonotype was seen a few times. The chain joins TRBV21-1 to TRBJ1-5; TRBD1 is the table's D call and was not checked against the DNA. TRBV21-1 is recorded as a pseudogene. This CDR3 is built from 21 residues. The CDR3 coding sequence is TGTGCCAGCAGCAAAGCTGAAACGGGGACAGGGGGCCCTCCTAGCAATCAGCCCCAGCATTTT. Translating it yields CASSKAETGTGGPPSNQPQHF.

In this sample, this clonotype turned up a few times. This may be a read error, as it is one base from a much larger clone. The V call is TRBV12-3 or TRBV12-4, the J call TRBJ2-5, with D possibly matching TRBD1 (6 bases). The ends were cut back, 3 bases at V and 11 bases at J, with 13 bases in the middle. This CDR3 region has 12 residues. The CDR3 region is CASSFTGIEQYF. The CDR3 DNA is TGTGCCAGCAGTTTTACAGGGATTGAGCAGTACTTC.

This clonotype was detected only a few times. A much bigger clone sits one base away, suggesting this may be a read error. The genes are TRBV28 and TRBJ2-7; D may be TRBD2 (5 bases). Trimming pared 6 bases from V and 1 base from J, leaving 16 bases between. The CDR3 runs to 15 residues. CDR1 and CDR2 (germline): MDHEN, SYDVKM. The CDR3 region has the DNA TGTGCCAGCAGAACCGCAGGTGGACTTTCCTACGAGCAGTACTTC. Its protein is CASRTAGGLSYEQYF.

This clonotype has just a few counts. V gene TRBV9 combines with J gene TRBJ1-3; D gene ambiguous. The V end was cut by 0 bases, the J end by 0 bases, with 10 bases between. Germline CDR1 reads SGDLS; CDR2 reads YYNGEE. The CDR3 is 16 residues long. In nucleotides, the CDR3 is TGTGCCAGCAGCGTAGGACACGAAAGCTCTGGAAACACCATATATTTT. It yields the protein CASSVGHESSGNTIYF. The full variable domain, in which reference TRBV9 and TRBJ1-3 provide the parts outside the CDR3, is DSGVTQTPKHLITATGQRVTLRCSPRSGDLSVYWYQQSLDQGLQFLIQYYNGEERAKGNILERFSAQQFPDLHSELNLSSLELGDSALYFCASSVGHESSGNTIYFGEGSWLTVV.

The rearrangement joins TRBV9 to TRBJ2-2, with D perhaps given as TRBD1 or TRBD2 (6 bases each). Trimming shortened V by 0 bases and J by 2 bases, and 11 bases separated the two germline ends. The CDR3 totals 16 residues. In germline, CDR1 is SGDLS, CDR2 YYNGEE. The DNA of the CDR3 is TGTGCCAGCAGCGTAGTGGCGGGACAAAACACCGGGGAGCTGTTTTTT. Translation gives CASSVVAGQNTGELFF. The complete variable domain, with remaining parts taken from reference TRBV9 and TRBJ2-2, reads DSGVTQTPKHLITATGQRVTLRCSPRSGDLSVYWYQQSLDQGLQFLIQYYNGEERAKGNILERFSAQQFPDLHSELNLSSLELGDSALYFCASSVVAGQNTGELFFGEGSRLTVL.

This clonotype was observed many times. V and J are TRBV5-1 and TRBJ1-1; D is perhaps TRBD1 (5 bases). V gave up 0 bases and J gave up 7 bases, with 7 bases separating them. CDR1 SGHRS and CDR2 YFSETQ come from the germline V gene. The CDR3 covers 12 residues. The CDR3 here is CASSLAGIEAFF. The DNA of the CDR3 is TGCGCCAGCAGCTTGGCAGGGATTGAAGCTTTCTTT.

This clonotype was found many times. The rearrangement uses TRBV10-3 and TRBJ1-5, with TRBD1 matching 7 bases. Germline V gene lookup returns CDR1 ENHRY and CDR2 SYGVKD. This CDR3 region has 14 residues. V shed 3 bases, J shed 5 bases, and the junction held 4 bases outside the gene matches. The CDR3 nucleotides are TGTGCCATCAGTGACGGCCAGGGGGATCAGCCCCAGCATTTT. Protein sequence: CAISDGQGDQPQHF.

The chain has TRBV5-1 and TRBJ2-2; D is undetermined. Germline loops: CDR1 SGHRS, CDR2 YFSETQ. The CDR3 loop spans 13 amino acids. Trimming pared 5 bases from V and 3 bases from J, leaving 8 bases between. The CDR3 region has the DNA TGCGCCAGCAGTTATGGGGACACCGGGGAGCTGTTTTTT. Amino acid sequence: CASSYGDTGELFF.

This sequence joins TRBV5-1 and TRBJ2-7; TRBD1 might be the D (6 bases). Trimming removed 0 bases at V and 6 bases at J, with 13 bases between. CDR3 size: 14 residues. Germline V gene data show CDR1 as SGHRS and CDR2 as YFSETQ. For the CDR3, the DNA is TGCGCCAGCAGCTTGGGGGACACCACGGCCGAGCAGTACTTC. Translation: CASSLGDTTAEQYF. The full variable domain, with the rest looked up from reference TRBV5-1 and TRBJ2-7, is KAGVTQTPRYLIKTRGQQVTLSCSPISGHRSVSWYQQTPGQGLQFLFEYFSETQRNKGNFPGRFSGRQFSNSRSEMNVSTLELGDSALYLCASSLGDTTAEQYFGPGTRLTVT.

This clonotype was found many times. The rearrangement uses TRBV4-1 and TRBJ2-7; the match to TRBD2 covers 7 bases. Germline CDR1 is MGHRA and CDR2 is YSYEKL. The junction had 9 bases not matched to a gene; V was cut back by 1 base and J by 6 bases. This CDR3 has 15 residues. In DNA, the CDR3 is TGCGCCAGCAGCCAAGGTCTGGCGGGGGTGGGCGAGCAGTACTTC. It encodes CASSQGLAGVGEQYF.

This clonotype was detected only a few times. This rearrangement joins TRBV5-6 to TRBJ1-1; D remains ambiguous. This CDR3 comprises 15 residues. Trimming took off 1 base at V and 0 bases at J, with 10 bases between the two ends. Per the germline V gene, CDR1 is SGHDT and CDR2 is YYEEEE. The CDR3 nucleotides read TGTGCCAGCAGCTTGCCGCTTCAAGTGAACACTGAAGCTTTCTTT. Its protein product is CASSLPLQVNTEAFF.

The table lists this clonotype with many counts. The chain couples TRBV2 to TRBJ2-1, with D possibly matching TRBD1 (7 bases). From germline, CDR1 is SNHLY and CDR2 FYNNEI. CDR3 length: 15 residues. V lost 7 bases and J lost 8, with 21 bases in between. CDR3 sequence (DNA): TGTGCCAGCATCAAAGGAGGGGGCCTAAGTTATGAGCAGTTCTTC. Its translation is CASIKGGGLSYEQFF.

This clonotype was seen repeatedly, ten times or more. DNA for the CDR3: TGTGCCACCCGGACTAGCGGGGAATCCCGGCAGTTCTTC. Translating it yields CATRTSGESRQFF. The chain joins TRBV10-3 to TRBJ2-1, with 12 bases matching TRBD2. Germline-derived CDR1 and CDR2 are ENHRY and SYGVKD. CDR3 length equals 13 residues. V shed 10 bases, J shed 12 bases, and the junction held 10 bases outside the gene matches.

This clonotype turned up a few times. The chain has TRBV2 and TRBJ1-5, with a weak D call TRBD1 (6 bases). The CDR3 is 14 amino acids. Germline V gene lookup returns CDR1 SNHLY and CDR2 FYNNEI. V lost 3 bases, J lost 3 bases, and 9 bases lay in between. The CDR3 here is CASSEDRLNQPQHF. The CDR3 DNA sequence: TGTGCCAGCAGTGAGGACAGACTCAATCAGCCCCAGCATTTT. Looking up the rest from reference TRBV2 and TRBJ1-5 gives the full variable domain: EPEVTQTPSHQVTQMGQEVILRCVPISNHLYFYWYRQILGQKVEFLVSFYNNEISEKSEIFDDQFSVERPDGSNFTLKIRSTKLEDSAMYFCASSEDRLNQPQHFGDGTRLSIL.

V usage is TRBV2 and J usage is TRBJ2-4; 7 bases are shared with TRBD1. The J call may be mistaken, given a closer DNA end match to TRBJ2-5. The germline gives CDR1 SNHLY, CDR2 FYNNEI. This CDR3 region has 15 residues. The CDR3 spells CASSPLEGGGETQYF. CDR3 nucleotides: TGTGCCAGCAGCCCCTTAGAAGGGGGCGGAGAGACCCAGTACTTC.

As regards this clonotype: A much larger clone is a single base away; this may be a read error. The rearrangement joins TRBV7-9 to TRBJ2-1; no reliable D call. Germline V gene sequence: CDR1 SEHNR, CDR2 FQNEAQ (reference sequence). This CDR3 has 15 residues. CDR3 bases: TGTGCCGGCAGCTTAGCCCGGCTAGGTGGAAATGAGCAGTTCTTC. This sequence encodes CAGSLARLGGNEQFF.

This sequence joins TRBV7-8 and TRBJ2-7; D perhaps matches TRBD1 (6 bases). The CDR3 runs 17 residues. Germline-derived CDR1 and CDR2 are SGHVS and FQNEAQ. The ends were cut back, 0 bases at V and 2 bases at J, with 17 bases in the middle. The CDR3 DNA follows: TGTGCCAGCAGCTTAGCTACCACCCGACAGGACCCCTACGAGCAGTACTTC. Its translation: CASSLATTRQDPYEQYF.

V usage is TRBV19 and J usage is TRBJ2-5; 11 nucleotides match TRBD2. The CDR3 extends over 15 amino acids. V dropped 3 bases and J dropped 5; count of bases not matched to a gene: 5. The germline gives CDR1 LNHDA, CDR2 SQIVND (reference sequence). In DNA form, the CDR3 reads TGTGCCAGTAGTATCGGGACTAGCGGAAGGGAGACCCAGTACTTC. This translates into CASSIGTSGRETQYF.

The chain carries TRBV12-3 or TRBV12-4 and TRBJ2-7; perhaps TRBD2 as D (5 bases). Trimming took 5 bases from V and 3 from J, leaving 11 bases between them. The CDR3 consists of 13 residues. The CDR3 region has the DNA TGTGCCAGCAGTGGCCCCCGGGACTACGAGCAGTACTTC. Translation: CASSGPRDYEQYF.

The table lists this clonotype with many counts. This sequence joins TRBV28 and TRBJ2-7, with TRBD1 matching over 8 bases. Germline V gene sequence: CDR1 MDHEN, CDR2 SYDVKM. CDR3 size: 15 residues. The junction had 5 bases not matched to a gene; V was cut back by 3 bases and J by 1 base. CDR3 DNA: TGTGCCAGCAGTTTCTACCGGACAGGGTCCTACGAGCAGTACTTC. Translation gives CASSFYRTGSYEQYF.